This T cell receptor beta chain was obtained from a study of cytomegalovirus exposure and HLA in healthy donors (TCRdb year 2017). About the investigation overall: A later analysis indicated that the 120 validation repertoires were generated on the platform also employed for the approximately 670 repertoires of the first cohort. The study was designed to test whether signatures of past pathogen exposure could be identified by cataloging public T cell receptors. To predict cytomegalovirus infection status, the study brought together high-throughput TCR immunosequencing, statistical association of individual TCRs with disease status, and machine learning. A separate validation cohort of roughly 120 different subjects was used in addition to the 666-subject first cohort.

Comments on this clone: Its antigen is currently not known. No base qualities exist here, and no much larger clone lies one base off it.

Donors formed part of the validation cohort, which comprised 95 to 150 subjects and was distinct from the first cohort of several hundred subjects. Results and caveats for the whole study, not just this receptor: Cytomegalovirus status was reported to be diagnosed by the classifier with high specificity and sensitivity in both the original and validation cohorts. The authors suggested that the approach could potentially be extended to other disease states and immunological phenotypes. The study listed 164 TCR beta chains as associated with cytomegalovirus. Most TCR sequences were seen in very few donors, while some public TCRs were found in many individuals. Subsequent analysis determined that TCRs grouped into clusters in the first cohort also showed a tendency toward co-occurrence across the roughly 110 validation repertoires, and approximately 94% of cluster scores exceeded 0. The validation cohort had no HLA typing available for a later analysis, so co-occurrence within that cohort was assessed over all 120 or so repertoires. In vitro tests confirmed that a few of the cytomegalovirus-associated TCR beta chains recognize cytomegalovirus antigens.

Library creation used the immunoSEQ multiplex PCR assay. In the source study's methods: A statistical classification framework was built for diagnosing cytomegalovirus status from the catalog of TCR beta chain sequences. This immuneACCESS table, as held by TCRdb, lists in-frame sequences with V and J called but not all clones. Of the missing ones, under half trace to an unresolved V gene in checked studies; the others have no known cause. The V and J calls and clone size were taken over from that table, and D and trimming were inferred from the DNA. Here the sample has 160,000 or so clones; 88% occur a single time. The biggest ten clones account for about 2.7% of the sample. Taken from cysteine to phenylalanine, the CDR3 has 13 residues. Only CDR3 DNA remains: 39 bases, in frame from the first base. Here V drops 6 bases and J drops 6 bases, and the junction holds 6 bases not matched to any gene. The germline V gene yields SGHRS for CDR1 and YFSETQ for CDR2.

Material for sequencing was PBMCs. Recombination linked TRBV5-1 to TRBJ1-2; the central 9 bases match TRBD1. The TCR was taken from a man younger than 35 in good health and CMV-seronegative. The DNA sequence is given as TGCGCCAGCAATAGACAGGGGGAAGATGGCTACACCTTC. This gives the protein CASNRQGEDGYTF.